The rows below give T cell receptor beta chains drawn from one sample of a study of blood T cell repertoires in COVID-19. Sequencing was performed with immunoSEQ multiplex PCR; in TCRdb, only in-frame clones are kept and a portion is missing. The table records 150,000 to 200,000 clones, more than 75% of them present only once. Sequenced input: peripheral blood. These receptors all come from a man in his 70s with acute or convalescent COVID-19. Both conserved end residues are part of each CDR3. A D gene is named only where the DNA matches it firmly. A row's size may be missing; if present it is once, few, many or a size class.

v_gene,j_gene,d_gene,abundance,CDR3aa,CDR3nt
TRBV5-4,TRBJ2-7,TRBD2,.,CASSLGLAVVGEQYF,TGTGCCAGCAGCTTAGGACTAGCGGTGGTTGGTGAGCAGTACTTC
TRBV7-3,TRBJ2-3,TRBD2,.,CASSPLAGGFTQYF,TGTGCCAGCAGCCCGCTAGCGGGGGGGTTTACGCAGTATTTT
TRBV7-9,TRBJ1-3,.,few,CASSPKRIPTLGGNTIYF,TGTGCCAGCAGCCCCAAGCGGATTCCAACTCTAGGAGGAAACACCATATATTTT
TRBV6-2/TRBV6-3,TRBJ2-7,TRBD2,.,CASSYSITSAENGYEQYF,TGTGCCAGCAGTTACTCGATTACTAGCGCCGAGAACGGCTACGAGCAGTACTTC
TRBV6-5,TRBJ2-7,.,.,CASGQTYEQYF,TGTGCCAGTGGACAGACCTACGAGCAGTACTTC
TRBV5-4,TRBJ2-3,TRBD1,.,CASSSRQGGGTDTQYF,TGTGCCAGCAGCTCGCGACAGGGGGGCGGCACAGATACGCAGTATTTT
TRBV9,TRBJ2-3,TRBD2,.,CASSFSGLVKDTQYF,TGTGCCAGCAGCTTCAGCGGACTAGTAAAAGATACGCAGTATTTT
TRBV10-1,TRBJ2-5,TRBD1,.,CASSDSGGWRETQYF,TGCGCCAGCAGTGATTCAGGGGGCTGGAGGGAGACCCAGTACTTC
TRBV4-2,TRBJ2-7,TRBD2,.,CASSQASGTSESYEQYF,TGTGCCAGCAGCCAGGCCTCCGGGACTAGCGAATCCTACGAGCAGTACTTC
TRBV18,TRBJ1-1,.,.,CASSPLGGIEAFF,TGTGCCAGCTCACCACTGGGAGGGATTGAAGCTTTCTTT
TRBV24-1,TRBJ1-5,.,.,CATSDFRAGASGTWPNQPQHF,TGTGCCACCAGTGATTTTCGGGCTGGGGCCTCTGGGACATGGCCCAATCAGCCCCAGCATTTT
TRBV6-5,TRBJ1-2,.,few,CAGSTQDLLYGYTF,TGTGCCGGGTCCACTCAGGACTTACTTTATGGCTACACCTTC
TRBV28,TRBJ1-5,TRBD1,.,CASSFLDRGVGQPQHF,TGTGCCAGCAGTTTTTTGGACAGGGGTGTAGGTCAGCCCCAGCATTTT
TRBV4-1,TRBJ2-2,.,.,CASSQVASVTGELFF,TGCGCCAGCAGCCAAGTGGCTAGCGTTACCGGGGAGCTGTTTTTT
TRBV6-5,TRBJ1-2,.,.,CASQGSNYGYTF,TGTGCCAGCCAGGGATCTAACTATGGCTACACCTTC
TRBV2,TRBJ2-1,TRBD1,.,CATQGAGSYNEQFF,TGTGCCACCCAGGGGGCAGGTTCCTACAATGAGCAGTTCTTC
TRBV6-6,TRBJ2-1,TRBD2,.,CASSPRLAGGGEQFF,TGTGCCAGCAGTCCTAGACTAGCGGGAGGAGGGGAGCAGTTCTTC
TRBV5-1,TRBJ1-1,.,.,CASSLGLGVNTEAFF,TGCGCCAGCAGCTTGGGCTTAGGGGTGAACACTGAAGCTTTCTTT